The 14 T cell receptor beta chains reported below all come from one sample, sequenced in a study of CD8+CD57+ T cells in acquired aplastic anemia. Genomic DNA was employed as the template in profiling TCR beta VDJ and CDR3. Each CDR3 protein gets one entry after TCRdb re-called the reads with MiXCR. The sample contains over 150,000 distinct CDR3 sequences, about 70% of which appear only once. Patients included in sequencing had previously demonstrated CD8+CD57+ cell expansion by flow cytometry. What was sequenced was sorted CD4+, CD8+, or CD8+CD57+ T cells (not recorded which) from PBMCs. These receptors all stem from a human donor with aplastic anemia.

CDR3 region: CASSSASGAQETQYF. In DNA form, the CDR3 reads TGTGCCAGCAGCTCGGCTAGCGGCGCGCAAGAGACCCAGTACTTC. The chain carries TRBV7-3 and TRBJ2-5; TRBD2 matches 7 bases. The CDR3 spans 15 residues. V lost 4 bases and J lost 2; bases outside the gene matches: 7. Germline V gene sequence: CDR1 SGHTA, CDR2 FQGTGA.

In this sample, this clonotype turned up once. The chain carries TRBV9 and TRBJ2-7; D is perhaps TRBD1 (5 bases). This CDR3 contains 15 residues. The germline V and J ends were trimmed by 0 bases and 5 bases, with 15 bases remaining between them. Germline values: CDR1 SGDLS, CDR2 YYNGEE. The CDR3 DNA reads as TGTGCCAGCAGCGTAGCGGATGGGGCGCCGGACGAGCAGTACTTC. Its translation: CASSVADGAPDEQYF.

The CDR3 nucleotides read TGTGCCAGCAGCTGGTTAGCGGGAGCGTCCTACGAGCAGTACTTC. Residues: CASSWLAGASYEQYF. The chain recombines TRBV7-9 with TRBJ2-7; 9 nucleotides align to TRBD2. Germline lookup yields CDR1 SEHNR and CDR2 FQNEAQ (reference sequence). V trimming: 4 bases; J trimming: 1 base; junction bases outside the gene matches: 5. The CDR3 runs to 15 residues.

This clonotype has only a few counts. The gene calls are TRBV10-2 and TRBJ2-5; no reliable D call. Germline V lookup: CDR1 WSHSY, CDR2 SAAADI. The CDR3 is 12 residues long. V was shortened by 2 bases and J by 5 bases, with 6 bases between the two germline ends. CDR3 protein: CASSETEETQYF. CDR3 DNA: TGCGCCAGCAGTGAGACAGAGGAGACCCAGTACTTC.

This sequence joins TRBV15 and TRBJ2-1; no clear D gene. Germline-derived CDR1 and CDR2 are LNHNV and YYDKDF (reference sequence). The V gene lost 3 bases and the J gene lost 15 bases, with 15 bases spanning the gap. There are 12 residues in the CDR3. This CDR3 reads CATSSDSPQLFF. The CDR3 nucleotides are TGTGCCACCAGCAGCGACTCCCCCCAGCTGTTCTTC.

V and J are TRBV7-9 and TRBJ2-3; no clear D gene. The J call may be faulty, since TRBJ1-5 better matches the DNA end. Germline CDR1 SEHNR, CDR2 FQNEAQ (reference sequence). The length of the CDR3 is 14 residues. The CDR3 sequence: CASSLGRGTDTQHF. CDR3 DNA: TGTGCCAGCAGCTTAGGACGGGGAACAGATACGCAGCATTTT.

The V gene is TRBV9, the J gene TRBJ2-1; D remains ambiguous. CDR1 is SGDLS and CDR2 is YYNGEE in the germline V gene. The CDR3 totals 11 residues. Between the trimmed V and J ends, which lost 3 bases and 5 bases, there was a span of 3 bases. The CDR3 sequence is CASSANNEQFF. CDR3 nucleotide sequence: TGTGCCAGCAGCGCCAACAATGAGCAGTTCTTC.

The chain recombines TRBV27 with TRBJ2-7; 9 positions match TRBD1. J was trimmed by 1 base and V by 5 bases; bases with no gene match: 6. CDR1 and CDR2 (germline): MNHEY, SMNVEV (reference sequence). This CDR3 spans 15 amino acids. DNA for the CDR3: TGTGCCAGCAGTCGGACAGGGGCCAGTTCCTACGAGCAGTACTTC. Protein product: CASSRTGASSYEQYF.

The sample holds one count of this clonotype. The V and J genes are TRBV5-1 and TRBJ2-4; 8 nucleotides align to TRBD2. Per the germline V gene, CDR1 is SGHRS and CDR2 is YFSETQ. V was pared by 1 base and J by 1 base, with 10 bases of the junction left unmatched. The CDR3 is 18 amino acids. The CDR3 loop reads CASSLTGLASGAKNIQYF. CDR3 nucleotide sequence: TGCGCCAGCAGCTTGACCGGACTAGCCTCTGGTGCCAAAAACATTCAGTACTTC.

The rearrangement joins TRBV2 to TRBJ2-3; 9 bases fit TRBD2. This CDR3 has 15 residues. Germline lookup yields CDR1 SNHLY and CDR2 FYNNEI. V dropped 4 bases and J dropped 0; count of bases not matched to a gene: 2. The chain's CDR3 is CASSGTSASTDTQYF. The CDR3 DNA reads TGTGCCAGCAGTGGGACTAGCGCTAGCACAGATACGCAGTATTTT.

A remark on this clonotype: The junction differs from germline at one of its ends, possibly a read error. The CDR3 spells CASSPRTSNEQFF. Here the CDR3 DNA reads TGTGCTAGCAGCCCTCGGACCAGCAATGAGCAGTTCTTC. This chain uses TRBV7-7 with TRBJ2-1; D not certain. The CDR3 contains 13 residues. CDR1 and CDR2 from the germline V gene are SSHAT and FNYEAQ (reference sequence).

The genes are TRBV15 and TRBJ2-1; D ambiguous. CDR1 is LNHNV, CDR2 YYDKDF, per germline (reference sequence). V lost 4 bases to trimming and J lost 0 bases, with 10 bases between them. This CDR3 region has 15 residues. For the CDR3, the DNA is TGTGCCACCAGCAACATACAGAGCTCCTACAATGAGCAGTTCTTC. It specifies CATSNIQSSYNEQFF.

Details on this clonotype: Since no conserved phenylalanine or tryptophan closes the CDR3, a read error is the likely cause. The gene calls are TRBV25-1 and TRBJ1-1; 11 nucleotides agree with TRBD1. Germline V CDR1 and CDR2: MGHDK, SYGVNS. The CDR3 runs to 15 residues. V shed 5 bases and J 4 bases; nucleotides not matched to a gene: 6. DNA of the CDR3: TGTGCCAGCAGTTTATGGGACAGGGGGACCACTGAAGCTTTCCTT. This gives the protein CASSLWDRGTTEAFL.

This chain joins TRBV10-3 and TRBJ1-2; a possible D gene is TRBD1 (5 bases). The CDR3 totals 13 residues. V shed 10 bases and J shed 2 bases, with 14 bases lying between them. In germline, CDR1 is ENHRY, CDR2 SYGVKD. In nucleotides, the CDR3 is TGTGCCACTGGGGGACGGAAAAACTATGGCTACACCTTC. This translates into CATGGRKNYGYTF.